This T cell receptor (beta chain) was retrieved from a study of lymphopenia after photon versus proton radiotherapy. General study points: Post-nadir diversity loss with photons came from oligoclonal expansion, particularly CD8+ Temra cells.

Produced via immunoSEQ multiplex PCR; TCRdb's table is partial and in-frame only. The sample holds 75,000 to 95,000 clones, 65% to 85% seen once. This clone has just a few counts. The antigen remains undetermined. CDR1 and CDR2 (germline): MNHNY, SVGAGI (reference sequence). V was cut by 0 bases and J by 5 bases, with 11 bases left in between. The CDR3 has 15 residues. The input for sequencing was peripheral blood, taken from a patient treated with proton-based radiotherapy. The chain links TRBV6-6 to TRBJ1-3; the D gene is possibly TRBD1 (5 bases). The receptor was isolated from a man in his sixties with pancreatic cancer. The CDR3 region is CASSYSAGLRNTIYF. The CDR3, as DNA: TGTGCCAGCAGTTACTCGGCAGGGCTGAGAAACACCATATATTTT.